The 13 T cell receptor beta chains below all came from one sample that was sequenced in a study of T cell changes during pregnancy in multiple sclerosis. Here immunoSEQ multiplex PCR was the method, and the copy in TCRdb shows in-frame clones only, minus some. The sample includes 81,000 or so clones, about 89% seen only once; the top ten take around 3.3%. The sample in question was PBMCs, obtained in the first trimester of pregnancy. These receptors were taken from a female donor in good health, serving as a control in a pregnancy study. Some clones in this sample may be carry-over from other donors' samples.

The chain uses TRBV19 and TRBJ2-5; D is perhaps TRBD1 (5 bases). The J call may be mistaken, given a closer DNA end match to TRBJ2-7. Looked up from germline, CDR1 is LNHDA and CDR2 is SQIVND (reference sequence). The CDR3 loop spans 14 amino acids. Here the CDR3 DNA reads TGTGCCACCAGAAAGACAGTAGGCGAGAGCGAGCAGTACTTC. Translated: CATRKTVGESEQYF.

This clone was detected once. The chain recombines TRBV27 with TRBJ2-7; D is undetermined. The V gene's germline CDR1 is MNHEY and CDR2 SMNVEV (reference sequence). This CDR3 comprises 11 residues. The V end lost 5 bases, the J end lost 6 bases, and 8 bases lay between the germline ends. CDR3 coding DNA: TGTGCCAGCAGTCGAGGCAGCGAGCAGTACTTC. Translating gives CASSRGSEQYF.

This chain connects TRBV18 to TRBJ2-1; D is perhaps TRBD2 (7 bases). With 4 bases removed from V and 0 bases from J, the gap between germline ends came to 13 bases. The CDR3 sequence is 16 residues long. Germline V gene data show CDR1 as KGHSH and CDR2 as LQKENI. The CDR3 loop reads CASSQGGAVSYNEQFF. CDR3 DNA: TGTGCCAGCTCACAGGGGGGGGCGGTCTCCTACAATGAGCAGTTCTTC.

V gene TRBV27 combines with J gene TRBJ2-5; 12 bases are shared with TRBD2. This CDR3 region has 16 residues. J lost 5 bases, V lost 4 bases, and 8 bases had no gene match. Germline loops: CDR1 MNHEY, CDR2 SMNVEV (reference sequence). As DNA, the CDR3 is TGTGCCAGCAGTTCCCGACTAGCGGGGGAGGTGGAGACCCAGTACTTC. As protein: CASSSRLAGEVETQYF.

This sequence joins TRBV5-4 and TRBJ1-2, with a weak D call TRBD1 (6 bases). V lost 5 bases, J lost 1 base, and 12 bases lay in between. Germline V gene lookup returns CDR1 SGHNT and CDR2 YYREEE (reference sequence). CDR3 size: 14 residues. The CDR3 region has the DNA TGTGCCAGCAGGAAGACAGGAGGTAACTATGGCTACACCTTC. Its protein product is CASRKTGGNYGYTF.

CDR3 residues: CASRGTLSNQPQHF. In DNA, the CDR3 is TGTGCCAGCAGGGGGACTCTAAGCAATCAGCCCCAGCATTTT. The chain recombines TRBV7-9 with TRBJ1-5; maybe TRBD1 (5 bases). Germline V gene data show CDR1 as SEHNR and CDR2 as FQNEAQ (reference sequence). This CDR3 spans 14 amino acids. The germline V and J ends were trimmed by 6 bases and 1 base, with 10 bases remaining between them.

CDR3 protein: CASRGQGEGLNIQYF. In DNA form, the CDR3 reads TGTGCCAGCAGGGGACAGGGAGAGGGGTTAAACATTCAGTACTTC. This rearrangement joins TRBV28 to TRBJ2-4, with TRBD1 matching 9 bases. This CDR3 is 15 amino acids long. The germline CDR1 and CDR2 sequences are MDHEN and SYDVKM. V gave up 6 bases and J gave up 6 bases; unmatched junction bases: 9.

CDR3 loop: CASSTTGGKNIQYF. Here the CDR3 DNA reads TGTGCCAGTAGTACGACAGGGGGCAAAAACATTCAGTACTTC. V is TRBV19 and J is TRBJ2-4; 9 bases are a match to TRBD1. The CDR3 runs to 14 residues. Germline values: CDR1 LNHDA, CDR2 SQIVND (reference sequence). V was clipped by 4 bases and J by 3 bases; unmatched bases: 1.

This chain's CDR3 is CSVEDTGTNTEAFF. The CDR3 DNA follows: TGCAGCGTTGAAGATACAGGGACGAACACTGAAGCTTTCTTT. The chain is built from TRBV29-1 and TRBJ1-1; perhaps TRBD1 as D (6 bases). V was pared by 0 bases and J by 1 base, with 9 bases between. Germline assignment: CDR1 SQVTM and CDR2 ANQGSEA. The CDR3 length is 14 residues.

As to this clone: Sequence at one end of the junction differs from germline and may be a read error. CDR3 region: CASSPDPGLSSYEQYF. The DNA for the CDR3 is TGTGCTAGCAGCCCCGACCCAGGTCTCTCCTCCTACGAGCAGTACTTC. The chain combines TRBV7-7 with TRBJ2-7, with unresolved D. Per germline, CDR1 SSHAT and CDR2 FNYEAQ (reference sequence). This CDR3 has 16 amino acids.

The chain links TRBV5-1 to TRBJ2-7, with D perhaps matching TRBD2 (7 bases). The CDR3 has 15 amino acids. From germline, CDR1 is SGHRS and CDR2 YFSETQ. Trimming stripped 3 bases from V and 2 bases from J, with 15 bases between. The CDR3 is CASSSGGRSPYEQYF. In DNA form, the CDR3 reads TGCGCCAGCAGCTCGGGGGGCCGATCTCCCTACGAGCAGTACTTC. Looking up the rest from reference TRBV5-1 and TRBJ2-7 gives the full variable domain: KAGVTQTPRYLIKTRGQQVTLSCSPISGHRSVSWYQQTPGQGLQFLFEYFSETQRNKGNFPGRFSGRQFSNSRSEMNVSTLELGDSALYLCASSSGGRSPYEQYFGPGTRLTVT.

The chain links TRBV27 to TRBJ1-6; no definite D call. CDR1 and CDR2 (germline): MNHEY, SMNVEV (reference sequence). The CDR3 is made up of 13 amino acids. The V end lost 9 bases, the J end lost 8 bases, and 14 bases lay between the germline ends. The CDR3 loop is CARRAYQDSPLHF. The CDR3 DNA reads TGTGCCAGGAGGGCCTACCAGGATTCACCCCTCCACTTT.

CDR3 DNA sequence: TGTGCCAGTAGTCCCAGGGGCGGGGGGACTTACAATGAGCAGTTCTTC. Encoded protein: CASSPRGGGTYNEQFF. This chain links TRBV19 with TRBJ2-1; 8 nucleotides align to TRBD2. Germline lookup yields CDR1 LNHDA and CDR2 SQIVND (reference sequence). Trimming at V came to 5 bases and at J to 4 bases, leaving 10 bases not matched to a gene. The CDR3 runs to 16 residues.